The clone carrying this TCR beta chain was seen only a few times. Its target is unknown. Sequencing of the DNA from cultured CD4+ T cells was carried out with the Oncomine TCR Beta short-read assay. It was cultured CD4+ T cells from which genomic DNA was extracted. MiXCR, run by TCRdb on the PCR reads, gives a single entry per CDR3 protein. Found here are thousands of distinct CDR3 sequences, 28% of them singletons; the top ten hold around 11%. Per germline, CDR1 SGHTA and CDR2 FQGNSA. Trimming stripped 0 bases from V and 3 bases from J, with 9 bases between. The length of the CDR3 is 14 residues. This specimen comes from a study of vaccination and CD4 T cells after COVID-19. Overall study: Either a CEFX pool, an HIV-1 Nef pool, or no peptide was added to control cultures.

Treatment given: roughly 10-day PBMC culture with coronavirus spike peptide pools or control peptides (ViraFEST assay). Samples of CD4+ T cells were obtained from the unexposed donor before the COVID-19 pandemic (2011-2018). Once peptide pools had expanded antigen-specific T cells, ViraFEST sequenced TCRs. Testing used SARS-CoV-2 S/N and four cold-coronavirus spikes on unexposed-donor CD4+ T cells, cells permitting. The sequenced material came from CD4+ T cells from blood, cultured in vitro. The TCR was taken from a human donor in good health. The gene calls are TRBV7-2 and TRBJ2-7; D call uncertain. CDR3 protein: CASSLAGSSYEQYF. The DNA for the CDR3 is TGTGCCAGCAGCTTAGCGGGCAGCAGCTACGAGCAGTACTTC. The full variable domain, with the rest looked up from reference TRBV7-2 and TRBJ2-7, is GAGVSQSPSNKVTEKGKDVELRCDPISGHTALYWYRQSLGQGLEFLIYFQGNSAPDKSGLPSDRFSAERTGGSVSTLTIQRTQQEDSAVYLCASSLAGSSYEQYFGPGTRLTVT.